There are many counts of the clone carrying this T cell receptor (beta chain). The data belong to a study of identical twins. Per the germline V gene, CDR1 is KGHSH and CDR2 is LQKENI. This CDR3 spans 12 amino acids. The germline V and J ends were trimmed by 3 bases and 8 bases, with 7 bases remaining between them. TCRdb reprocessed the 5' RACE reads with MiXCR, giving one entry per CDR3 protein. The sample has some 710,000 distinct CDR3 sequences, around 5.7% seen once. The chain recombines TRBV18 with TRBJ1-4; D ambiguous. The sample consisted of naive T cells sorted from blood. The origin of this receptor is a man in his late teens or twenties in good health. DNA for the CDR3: TGTGCCAGCTCACCGGGATCCGAAAAACTGTTTTTT. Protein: CASSPGSEKLFF.